This entry features one TCR beta chain sequence. Per the authors' pipeline: From reference gene primer amplification, estimates of nucleated cell counts were derived. Generated by immunoSEQ multiplex PCR, the TCRdb table keeps only in-frame clones and is missing some. The V and J calls and the clone size are those of that table, but D and trimming were determined from the DNA. Of around 60,000 clones in the sample, around 90% were seen once. Germline-derived CDR1 and CDR2 are MNHEY and SVGAGI. This CDR3 spans 14 amino acids. V was clipped by 2 bases and J by 6 bases, with 10 bases between them. The source of the sample is a study of blood T cell repertoires in COVID-19.

The chain combines TRBV6-5 with TRBJ2-2, with a tentative D call TRBD1 (5 bases). The receptor was derived from a man aged 55 to 70 with active COVID-19. Specimen: peripheral blood. The chain's CDR3 is CASSYLQGPGELFF. CDR3 sequence (DNA): TGTGCCAGCAGTTACCTCCAGGGCCCCGGGGAGCTGTTTTTT.